The 24 T cell receptor beta chains below come from one sample, sequenced in a study of blood T cells in healthy people across ages. The authors ran a second PCR of roughly 6 to 12 cycles using a sample-barcoded 5' primer and a J-beta primer mix. One entry per CDR3 protein, called by TCRdb with MiXCR from the 5' RACE reads. This table has over 600,000 distinct CDR3 sequences, about 43% appearing once. Sequencing used blood. These TCRs come from a man older than 75 in good health.

This clonotype has a single count. The J gene is TRBJ2-7, the V gene TRBV3-1; possible D gene TRBD1, 5 bases. Trimming cost V 1 base and J 3 bases, with 19 bases left between them. Germline V lookup: CDR1 LGHDT, CDR2 YNNKEL (reference sequence). The CDR3 extends over 17 amino acids. The CDR3 coding sequence is TGTGCCAGCAGCCAAGGCGCTGGCGGTGGAAGGGGCTACGAGCAGTACTTC. Encoded protein: CASSQGAGGGRGYEQYF.

Details on this clonotype: Since a much larger clone is just one base distant, this may be a read error. The chain is built from TRBV12-3 or TRBV12-4 and TRBJ2-1, with 16 positions matching TRBD2. This CDR3 is built from 16 residues. The CDR3, as DNA: TGTGCCGGCAGTTTGGGGACTAGCGGGAGGGGGAATGAGCAGTTCTTC. This translates into CAGSLGTSGRGNEQFF.

This clonotype has only one observation. This clone may be a read error of a much larger clone one base away. The rearrangement uses TRBV5-1 and TRBJ2-1; 8 bases fit TRBD1. The junction had 7 bases not matched to a gene; V was cut back by 0 bases and J by 8 bases. Germline V gives CDR1 SGHRS, CDR2 YFSETQ. This CDR3 contains 15 residues. CDR3 nucleotides: TGCGCCAGCAGCTTGGGGGACAGGTCAGGGGATGAGCAGTTCTTC. Encoded protein: CASSLGDRSGDEQFF.

CDR3: CASSKGGTGGGYTF. The CDR3 nucleotides read TGTGCCAGCAGCAAAGGGGGGACAGGGGGAGGCTACACCTTC. This chain links TRBV7-9 with TRBJ1-2; 11 positions match TRBD1. CDR1 and CDR2 (germline): SEHNR, FQNEAQ (reference sequence). The V segment lost 5 bases and the J segment 8 bases; nucleotides outside the gene matches: 7. The CDR3 covers 14 residues.

The V call is TRBV4-2, the J call TRBJ2-1; TRBD1 aligns across 9 bases. With V trimmed by 0 bases and J by 2 bases, 5 bases remained unmatched. Germline V gene sequence: CDR1 LGHNA, CDR2 YNFKEQ. The CDR3 is made up of 17 amino acids. CDR3 protein: CASSQDIRTGAYNEQFF. DNA of the CDR3: TGTGCCAGCAGCCAAGATATCCGGACAGGGGCCTACAATGAGCAGTTCTTC.

The chain has TRBV4-2 and TRBJ1-5; 11 bases are a match to TRBD1. The CDR3 runs to 16 residues. V dropped 7 bases and J dropped 6; count of bases not matched to a gene: 11. Germline CDR1 and CDR2: LGHNA and YNFKEQ. CDR3 sequence: CASNQTDRGRGQPQHF. In DNA, the CDR3 is TGTGCCAGCAACCAGACGGACAGGGGGCGAGGTCAGCCCCAGCATTTT.

This clonotype was recorded at least ten times. V usage is TRBV7-2 and J usage is TRBJ2-1; 8 nucleotides match TRBD1. Germline CDR1 is SGHTA and CDR2 is FQGNSA. Unmatched junction bases numbered 9, after V lost 11 bases and J lost 0 bases. CDR3 length: 15 amino acids. CDR3 sequence reads: CAETGDSSSYNEQFF. CDR3 DNA sequence: TGTGCCGAGACAGGGGACTCGAGCTCCTACAATGAGCAGTTCTTC.

The genes are TRBV7-9 and TRBJ2-1, with D tentatively TRBD2 (5 bases). Germline CDR1 reads SEHNR; CDR2 reads FQNEAQ (reference sequence). This CDR3 has 15 residues. Trimming pared 4 bases from V and 4 bases from J, leaving 14 bases between. Here the CDR3 reads CASSSEVGEYNEQFF. CDR3 nucleotides: TGTGCCAGCAGCTCCGAAGTTGGGGAGTACAATGAGCAGTTCTTC.

The rearrangement links TRBV11-2 to TRBJ2-1; TRBD2 matches 9 bases. V lost 0 bases to trimming and J lost 9 bases; unmatched junction nucleotides: 6. CDR1 is SGHAT and CDR2 is FQNNGV in the germline V gene. CDR3 length equals 15 residues. CDR3: CASSLEGGRAVEQFF. The CDR3 region has the DNA TGTGCCAGCAGCTTAGAGGGCGGGAGGGCAGTTGAGCAGTTCTTC.

V usage is TRBV7-2 and J usage is TRBJ2-5; 9 bases are a match to TRBD1. Germline V gene data show CDR1 as SGHTA and CDR2 as FQGNSA. This CDR3 contains 16 residues. V was pared by 5 bases and J by 2 bases, with 9 bases of the junction left unmatched. The DNA for the CDR3 is TGTGCCAGCAGCCCGACAGGGGGGGGCTTTCAAGAGACCCAGTACTTC. Translated, it gives CASSPTGGGFQETQYF.

The rearrangement links TRBV15 to TRBJ2-7; D is uncertain. CDR1 is LNHNV, CDR2 YYDKDF, per germline (reference sequence). CDR3 length equals 15 residues. Trimming took off 0 bases at V and 2 bases at J, with 11 bases between the two ends. Here the CDR3 DNA reads TGTGCCACCAGCAGAGATCGACTTAAGACCTACGAGCAGTACTTC. Its protein is CATSRDRLKTYEQYF.

The chain is built from TRBV30 and TRBJ1-1; perhaps TRBD1 as D (6 bases). V was trimmed by 0 bases and J by 6 bases, leaving 11 bases between them. The CDR3 is 13 amino acids. CDR1 is GTSNPN, CDR2 SVGIG, per germline (reference sequence). The CDR3 DNA reads TGTGCCTGGAGTGTACAGGGCGTCGCTGAAGCTTTCTTT. Its translation is CAWSVQGVAEAFF.

This clonotype was found a few times. The chain joins TRBV6-5 to TRBJ2-5, with D perhaps TRBD1 (5 bases). The CDR3 extends over 13 amino acids. Germline CDR1 is MNHEY and CDR2 is SVGAGI. Trimming left V 4 bases short and J 4 bases short, with 10 bases between. The CDR3 nucleotides are TGTGCCAGCAGTTGGGGCAGGGCAGAGACCCAGTACTTC. This gives the protein CASSWGRAETQYF.

Concerning this clonotype: A much larger clone is a single base away; this may be a read error. The chain has TRBV12-3 or TRBV12-4 and TRBJ2-7; maybe TRBD1 (5 bases). This CDR3 is 13 amino acids long. CDR3 bases: TGTGCCAGCAATTTAAACAGGAAGTACGAGCAGTACTTC. This codes for CASNLNRKYEQYF.

V usage is TRBV6-2 or TRBV6-3 and J usage is TRBJ2-7; 7 bases are shared with TRBD1. Unmatched junction bases numbered 1, after V lost 2 bases and J lost 6 bases. The CDR3 is 12 amino acids. Germline V CDR1 and CDR2: MNHEY, SVGEGT. Written as DNA, the CDR3 is TGTGCCAGCAGTTACGACAGGGTCGAGCAGTACTTC. Amino acid sequence: CASSYDRVEQYF.

This clonotype has a count of ten or more. The chain joins TRBV12-3 or TRBV12-4 to TRBJ2-7; D is undetermined. Trimming removed 2 bases from V and 2 bases from J, with 7 bases in between. This CDR3 has 13 residues. The CDR3 DNA sequence: TGTGCCAGCAGTTTATCTGGACCCTACGAGCAGTACTTC. This encodes CASSLSGPYEQYF.

The gene calls are TRBV13 and TRBJ2-7, with 8 bases lining up with TRBD2. J lost 0 bases, V lost 3 bases, and 4 bases had no gene match. CDR3 length equals 15 residues. CDR1 PRHDT and CDR2 FYEKMQ come from the germline V gene (reference sequence). The DNA for the CDR3 is TGTGCCAGCAGCTTGAAAGGACTAGCCTCCTACGAGCAGTACTTC. This codes for CASSLKGLASYEQYF.

Comment on this clonotype: A read error may account for a junction end that differs from germline. V and J are TRBV18 and TRBJ2-7; D is undetermined. Germline V gives CDR1 KGHSH, CDR2 LQKENI. The CDR3 has 14 amino acids. The CDR3 nucleotides read TGTACCAGCTCACCACCACAGTCAGCCTACGAGCAGTACTTC. Translated: CTSSPPQSAYEQYF.

The chain uses TRBV5-1 and TRBJ1-4; D not certain. The CDR3 is 13 residues long. Germline V gene lookup returns CDR1 SGHRS and CDR2 YFSETQ. The V gene lost 0 bases and the J gene lost 7 bases, with 7 bases spanning the gap. CDR3 bases: TGCGCCAGCAGCTTGGATAGGGTTGAAAAACTGTTTTTT. It is translated as CASSLDRVEKLFF.

The genes are TRBV4-2 and TRBJ1-2; 8 bases match TRBD1. The length of the CDR3 is 16 residues. Germline values: CDR1 LGHNA, CDR2 YNFKEQ. The V gene end was trimmed by 1 base and the J gene end by 8 bases; junction bases not matched to a gene: 12. CDR3 sequence reads: CASSQAEGQGKSGYTF. In DNA, the CDR3 is TGTGCCAGCAGCCAAGCCGAAGGACAGGGAAAGTCGGGCTACACCTTC.

The sample holds a few counts of this clonotype. The J gene is TRBJ2-2, the V gene TRBV2, with 9 bases matching TRBD1. Germline values: CDR1 SNHLY, CDR2 FYNNEI. The CDR3 totals 14 residues. With V trimmed by 9 bases and J by 6 bases, 8 bases remained unmatched. This CDR3 reads CARGQGGVAGELFF. CDR3 DNA: TGTGCCAGGGGACAGGGAGGGGTGGCCGGGGAGCTGTTTTTT.

The chain uses TRBV7-2 and TRBJ2-4; 7 bases fit TRBD2. The end of the DNA is better explained by TRBJ2-7, so the J call may be wrong. CDR3 size: 15 residues. Germline lookup yields CDR1 SGHTA and CDR2 FQGNSA. DNA of the CDR3: TGTGCCAGCAGCTTAGAAGGGCAGGGAGGGGACGAGCAGTACTTC. It specifies CASSLEGQGGDEQYF.

This clonotype was counted a few times. V gene TRBV5-1 combines with J gene TRBJ2-1; TRBD1 might be the D (6 bases). From germline, CDR1 is SGHRS and CDR2 YFSETQ. Trimming removed 0 bases from V and 5 bases from J, with 12 bases in between. The CDR3 is 15 residues long. CDR3 sequence: CASSLAPTGDNEQFF. The CDR3 bases are TGCGCCAGCAGCTTGGCCCCGACAGGCGACAATGAGCAGTTCTTC. The full variable domain, with the rest looked up from reference TRBV5-1 and TRBJ2-1, is KAGVTQTPRYLIKTRGQQVTLSCSPISGHRSVSWYQQTPGQGLQFLFEYFSETQRNKGNFPGRFSGRQFSNSRSEMNVSTLELGDSALYLCASSLAPTGDNEQFFGPGTRLTVL.

This clonotype was observed a few times. This sequence joins TRBV7-2 and TRBJ2-7; D is unclear. V was pared by 5 bases and J by 0 bases, with 14 bases between. Germline V gives CDR1 SGHTA, CDR2 FQGNSA. This CDR3 has 15 amino acids. CDR3 bases: TGTGCCAGCAGCCCTGCCGGGTTAGACTCCTACGAGCAGTACTTC. It yields the protein CASSPAGLDSYEQYF. Drawing the rest from reference TRBV7-2 and TRBJ2-7, the complete variable domain is GAGVSQSPSNKVTEKGKDVELRCDPISGHTALYWYRQSLGQGLEFLIYFQGNSAPDKSGLPSDRFSAERTGGSVSTLTIQRTQQEDSAVYLCASSPAGLDSYEQYFGPGTRLTVT.